Below, 30 T cell receptor beta chains from the same sample are listed, as sequenced in a study of glioma-infiltrating T cells. Using RNA template, CDR3s of TCR alpha and beta were amplified with iRepertoire arm-PCR. TCRdb re-derived calls from the multiplex PCR reads in MiXCR, one entry per CDR3 protein. This table holds about 400,000 distinct CDR3 sequences, 41% found once. Sequenced sample: glioma tissue, nonneoplastic brain tissue, or PBMCs (not recorded which). The receptors stem from a human donor with low-grade glioma or glioblastoma, undergoing nonglioma brain surgery, or in good health (not recorded which).

This rearrangement joins TRBV5-4 to TRBJ1-1; TRBD1 matches 9 bases. Germline V gene lookup returns CDR1 SGHNT and CDR2 YYREEE (reference sequence). This CDR3 has 17 amino acids. Trimming removed 4 bases from V and 0 bases from J; junction bases left unmatched: 10. CDR3 nucleotides: TGTGCCAGCAGCCACGGGACCGGGACAGGGATGAACACTGAAGCTTTCTTT. The encoded protein is CASSHGTGTGMNTEAFF.

The gene calls are TRBV2 and TRBJ2-2, with 9 bases that match TRBD1. Looked up from germline, CDR1 is SNHLY and CDR2 is FYNNEI. J gave up 1 base and V 6 bases, and 3 bases lay outside the gene matches. The CDR3 consists of 15 residues. CDR3 in DNA: TGTGCCAGCAGCCTGGGACAGGGGAACACCGGGGAGCTGTTTTTT. Amino acid sequence: CASSLGQGNTGELFF.

There are many counts of this clonotype. The rearrangement links TRBV20-1 to TRBJ2-3, with a weak D call TRBD2 (5 bases). Per the germline V gene, CDR1 is DFQATT and CDR2 is SNEGSKA (reference sequence). V was pared by 0 bases and J by 1 base, with 17 bases between. The CDR3 length is 17 residues. The CDR3 sequence is CSARDWRTLRGTDTQYF. As DNA, the CDR3 is TGCAGTGCTAGAGATTGGAGGACCCTACGTGGCACAGATACGCAGTATTTT.

This clonotype was seen only a few times. The genes are TRBV2 and TRBJ2-3; the match to TRBD2 covers 10 bases. Germline assignment: CDR1 SNHLY and CDR2 FYNNEI. With 6 bases clipped from V and 0 bases from J, the junction kept 9 bases outside the gene matches. CDR3 length: 17 residues. In DNA form, the CDR3 reads TGTGCCAGCAGCCAAGACGGACTAGCGGCTAGCACAGATACGCAGTATTTT. Translated, it gives CASSQDGLAASTDTQYF.

This clonotype has only a few counts. This chain's CDR3 is CASRVDRDGYEQYF. The CDR3 coding sequence is TGTGCCAGTAGGGTGGACCGGGACGGCTACGAGCAGTACTTC. The gene calls are TRBV19 and TRBJ2-7, with D possibly called TRBD1 or TRBD2 (5 bases each). The CDR3 consists of 14 residues. V dropped 6 bases and J dropped 3 bases, with 15 bases sitting between them. Germline CDR1 LNHDA, CDR2 SQIVND (reference sequence).

The gene calls are TRBV19 and TRBJ2-1, with D perhaps TRBD1 (6 bases). V lost 3 bases and J lost 8, with 11 bases in between. Looked up from germline, CDR1 is LNHDA and CDR2 is SQIVND (reference sequence). The CDR3 totals 13 residues. Here the CDR3 DNA reads TGTGCCAGTAGTATTATCAGGGGCTATGAGCAGTTCTTC. Amino acids: CASSIIRGYEQFF.

Many counts were recorded for this clonotype. This chain uses TRBV25-1 with TRBJ2-7; D gene uncertain. Germline CDR1 reads MGHDK; CDR2 reads SYGVNS. Trimming stripped 1 base from V and 3 bases from J, with 10 bases between. The CDR3 sequence is 14 residues long. CDR3 sequence reads: CASSEFDMGYEQYF. In nucleotides, the CDR3 is TGTGCCAGCAGTGAATTCGACATGGGCTACGAGCAGTACTTC.

As regards this clonotype: A much larger clone differs by one base, so this may be a read error. The DNA of the CDR3 is TGTGCCAGCAGTTACTCGAACCGACGGGCCTCCTACGAGCAGTTCTTC. Translating gives CASSYSNRRASYEQFF. The chain carries TRBV6-2 or TRBV6-3 and TRBJ2-1; D remains ambiguous. Germline CDR1 is MNHEY and CDR2 is SVGEGT. The V and J ends lost 0 bases and 10 bases respectively, with 19 bases between them. The CDR3 runs to 16 residues.

This sequence joins TRBV20-1 and TRBJ2-2; TRBD2 might be the D (6 bases). The CDR3 contains 13 residues. Trimming removed 6 bases at V and 4 bases at J, with 12 bases between. CDR1 is DFQATT, CDR2 SNEGSKA, per germline (reference sequence). CDR3 nucleotide sequence: TGCAGTGCCGCGGGACTGAGCACCGGGGAGCTGTTTTTT. Encoded protein: CSAAGLSTGELFF.

This clonotype was seen more than once but under ten times. J is TRBJ1-1 and V is TRBV12-3 or TRBV12-4; D is unresolved. The CDR3 has 13 residues. Trimming took off 2 bases at V and 4 bases at J, with 8 bases between the two ends. CDR3 nucleotides: TGTGCCAGCAGTTTATCCGGGAGCACTGAAGCTTTCTTT. This sequence encodes CASSLSGSTEAFF.

This chain uses TRBV7-2 with TRBJ2-1; 7 bases are shared with TRBD2. Germline V CDR1 and CDR2: SGHTA, FQGNSA. Germline trimming cut 5 bases from V and 9 bases from J; bases unmatched to any gene: 19. The CDR3 totals 17 residues. DNA for the CDR3: TGTGCCAGCAGCCAAGAACACGTCGTACTAGCGTTTCTTGAGCAGTTCTTC. It codes for CASSQEHVVLAFLEQFF. The entire variable domain, with the rest obtained from reference TRBV7-2 and TRBJ2-1, is as follows: GAGVSQSPSNKVTEKGKDVELRCDPISGHTALYWYRQSLGQGLEFLIYFQGNSAPDKSGLPSDRFSAERTGGSVSTLTIQRTQQEDSAVYLCASSQEHVVLAFLEQFFGPGTRLTVL.

V usage is TRBV6-1 and J usage is TRBJ2-1; D gene unclear. The CDR3 length is 11 residues. CDR1 and CDR2 from the germline V gene are MNHNS and SASEGT. With 8 bases removed from V and 4 bases from J, the gap between germline ends came to 6 bases. The CDR3 sequence: CASGLYNEQFF. CDR3 bases: TGTGCCAGCGGCCTTTACAATGAGCAGTTCTTC.

On this clonotype itself: This may be a read error, as it is one base from a much larger clone. The V call is TRBV28, the J call TRBJ2-7, with unresolved D. CDR3 size: 15 residues. Looked up from germline, CDR1 is MDHEN and CDR2 is SYDVKM. The CDR3 bases are TGTGCCAGCAGTTTACAAGCATTCGCCCTTGGCGAGCACTACTTC. Translation gives CASSLQAFALGEHYF. The variable domain in full, completed from reference TRBV28 and TRBJ2-7, reads DVKVTQSSRYLVKRTGEKVFLECVQDMDHENMFWYRQDPGLGLRLIYFSYDVKMKEKGDIPEGYSVSREKKERFSLILESASTNQTSMYLCASSLQAFALGEHYFGPGTRLTVT.

This clonotype came up many times. The V call is TRBV7-6, the J call TRBJ2-3, with D tentatively TRBD1 or TRBD2 (5 bases each). V lost 1 base to trimming and J lost 1 base, with 6 bases between them. CDR3 length: 14 amino acids. From germline, CDR1 is SGHVS and CDR2 FNYEAQ. This CDR3 is CASSLGDRTDTQYF. CDR3 DNA sequence: TGTGCCAGCAGCTTAGGGGACCGCACAGATACGCAGTATTTT.

The chain recombines TRBV5-4 with TRBJ1-5; D call uncertain. V was trimmed by 2 bases and J by 7 bases, leaving 10 bases between them. The length of the CDR3 is 13 residues. Germline CDR1 SGHNT, CDR2 YYREEE (reference sequence). The CDR3 protein is CASSLHGSQPQHF. Here the CDR3 DNA reads TGTGCCAGCAGCTTACACGGCAGCCAGCCCCAGCATTTT.

This clonotype was seen just once. It is likely a read error, because the conserved phenylalanine at the end of the CDR3 is missing. The V and J genes are TRBV19 and TRBJ1-1, with D unclear. V lost 3 bases and J 0 bases, leaving 11 bases between the germline ends. CDR1 LNHDA and CDR2 SQIVND come from the germline V gene (reference sequence). This CDR3 contains 15 residues. CDR3 region: CASSIGPTMNTEAFL. CDR3 DNA sequence: TGTGCCAGTAGTATCGGGCCAACGATGAACACTGAAGCTTTCCTT.

On this clonotype: With a much larger clone just one base away, this may be a read error. The J gene is TRBJ2-1, the V gene TRBV6-5; 10 bases are shared with TRBD2. Losses at the gene ends were 6 bases for V and 6 bases for J; bases not matched to a gene: 8. The germline gives CDR1 MNHEY, CDR2 SVGAGI. The CDR3 has 15 amino acids. The CDR3 DNA reads TGTGCCAGCAGCCGAAGCGGGAGGGCCGGCAATGAGCAGTTCTTC. Encoded protein: CASSRSGRAGNEQFF.

V usage is TRBV4-1 and J usage is TRBJ2-7; D may be TRBD1 (6 bases). Trimming shortened V by 6 bases and J by 5 bases, and 20 bases separated the two germline ends. This CDR3 has 15 residues. The V gene's germline CDR1 is MGHRA and CDR2 YSYEKL. DNA for the CDR3: TGCGCCAGCAGTCGCCAGCAATGGGACATGAACGAGCAGTACTTC. Amino acids: CASSRQQWDMNEQYF.

For this clonotype: Since a much larger clone is just one base distant, this may be a read error. The chain combines TRBV20-1 with TRBJ2-1; a possible D gene is TRBD2 (6 bases). Germline assignment: CDR1 DFQATT and CDR2 SNEGSKA (reference sequence). V gave up 5 bases and J gave up 3 bases, with 11 bases separating them. The CDR3 sequence is 13 residues long. The CDR3 loop reads CSAVAGLYNEQFF. CDR3 in DNA: TGCAGTGCTGTGGCGGGGCTCTACAATGAGCAGTTCTTC.

The table lists this clonotype with a few counts. This sequence joins TRBV28 and TRBJ2-7; 10 nucleotides align to TRBD2. Germline lookup yields CDR1 MDHEN and CDR2 SYDVKM. The CDR3 runs 13 residues. After removal of 5 bases from V and 7 bases from J, the junction contained 5 bases not matched to a gene. CDR3 nucleotide sequence: TGTGCCAGCAGTGTTAGGACTAGCGGAGAGCAGTACTTC. Translation gives CASSVRTSGEQYF.

This clonotype was observed at least ten times. This rearrangement joins TRBV6-2 or TRBV6-3 to TRBJ1-5; D may be TRBD1 (6 bases). Trimming took off 6 bases at V and 4 bases at J, with 19 bases between the two ends. The germline V gene encodes CDR1 MNHEY and CDR2 SVGEGT. The CDR3 runs 16 residues. The CDR3 reads CASSNYLRDKNQPQHF. Here the CDR3 DNA reads TGTGCCAGCAGCAATTATCTCCGGGACAAGAATCAGCCCCAGCATTTT.

The table lists this clonotype with many counts. The V call is TRBV4-3, the J call TRBJ2-3; no clear D. Germline assignment: CDR1 LGHNA and CDR2 YSLEER. This CDR3 spans 13 amino acids. V was trimmed by 0 bases and J by 4 bases, leaving 5 bases between them. CDR3 protein: CASSQETSDTQYF. The DNA for the CDR3 is TGCGCCAGCAGCCAAGAGACGTCAGATACGCAGTATTTT.

CDR3 sequence reads: CARGQGANTEAFF. The CDR3 coding sequence is TGTGCTCGGGGACAGGGGGCGAACACTGAAGCTTTCTTT. The chain couples TRBV2 to TRBJ1-1, with 12 bases that match TRBD1. The germline gives CDR1 SNHLY, CDR2 FYNNEI. CDR3 length equals 13 residues.

The V and J genes are TRBV19 and TRBJ2-2; TRBD1 or TRBD2 may be the D gene (5 bases each). Germline CDR1 and CDR2: LNHDA and SQIVND (reference sequence). This CDR3 spans 14 amino acids. The ends were cut back, 9 bases at V and 2 bases at J, with 13 bases in the middle. In DNA form, the CDR3 reads TGTGCCAGCCTCGGGGCCATAAACACCGGGGAGCTGTTTTTT. Protein sequence: CASLGAINTGELFF.

V usage is TRBV4-3 and J usage is TRBJ1-2; perhaps TRBD1 as D (5 bases). CDR3 size: 16 residues. Germline CDR1 is LGHNA and CDR2 is YSLEER. Trimming stripped 0 bases from V and 7 bases from J, with 18 bases between. CDR3 residues: CASSQEGYEPGGGYTF. In DNA form, the CDR3 reads TGCGCCAGCAGCCAAGAGGGTTATGAGCCCGGGGGTGGCTACACCTTC.

Remarks on this clonotype: At one of its ends the junction is not consistent with the germline gene, which may arise from a read error. The genes are TRBV20-1 and TRBJ1-5, with 8 bases lining up with TRBD1. CDR3 size: 14 residues. In germline, CDR1 is DFQATT, CDR2 SNEGSKA (reference sequence). This CDR3 reads CSVAAGGGNQPRHF. The CDR3, as DNA: TGCAGTGTCGCAGCAGGGGGCGGCAATCAGCCCCGGCATTTT.

Concerning this clonotype: A much larger clone is a single base away; this may be a read error. The genes are TRBV27 and TRBJ1-5; D gene ambiguous. Germline assignment: CDR1 MNHEY and CDR2 SMNVEV (reference sequence). Deletions cut 8 bases from V and 8 bases from J, with 22 bases between. The CDR3 has 15 residues. The DNA of the CDR3 is TGTGCCAGCCGCTTGTCCGCGGGTTGGTATGAGCCCCAGCATTTT. It is translated as CASRLSAGWYEPQHF.

This clonotype was seen only a few times. V is TRBV28 and J is TRBJ2-7; D ambiguous. Trimming cost V 5 bases and J 0 bases, with 8 bases left between them. The CDR3 has 13 residues. The V gene's germline CDR1 is MDHEN and CDR2 SYDVKM. Here the CDR3 DNA reads TGTGCCAGCAGTAGGGCCCCCTCCTACGAGCAGTACTTC. It encodes CASSRAPSYEQYF.

The chain joins TRBV29-1 to TRBJ2-7; 10 bases line up with TRBD2. The CDR3 has 14 amino acids. The trim removed 4 bases at V and 3 bases at J, leaving 6 bases unmatched. Per the germline V gene, CDR1 is SQVTM and CDR2 is ANQGSEA. The DNA for the CDR3 is TGCAGCGTTGGCGGGACTAGCGAACACTACGAGCAGTACTTC. This translates into CSVGGTSEHYEQYF.

Ten or more counts support this clonotype. V usage is TRBV27 and J usage is TRBJ2-5; 9 nucleotides line up with TRBD2. The ends lost 5 bases at V and 5 bases at J; junction bases unmatched: 18. Per the germline V gene, CDR1 is MNHEY and CDR2 is SMNVEV (reference sequence). The CDR3 is 18 amino acids. The CDR3 DNA sequence: TGTGCCAGCAGTCCTAGAAGGTTCGAGACTAGCGGCTCGGAGACCCAGTACTTC. Translating gives CASSPRRFETSGSETQYF.